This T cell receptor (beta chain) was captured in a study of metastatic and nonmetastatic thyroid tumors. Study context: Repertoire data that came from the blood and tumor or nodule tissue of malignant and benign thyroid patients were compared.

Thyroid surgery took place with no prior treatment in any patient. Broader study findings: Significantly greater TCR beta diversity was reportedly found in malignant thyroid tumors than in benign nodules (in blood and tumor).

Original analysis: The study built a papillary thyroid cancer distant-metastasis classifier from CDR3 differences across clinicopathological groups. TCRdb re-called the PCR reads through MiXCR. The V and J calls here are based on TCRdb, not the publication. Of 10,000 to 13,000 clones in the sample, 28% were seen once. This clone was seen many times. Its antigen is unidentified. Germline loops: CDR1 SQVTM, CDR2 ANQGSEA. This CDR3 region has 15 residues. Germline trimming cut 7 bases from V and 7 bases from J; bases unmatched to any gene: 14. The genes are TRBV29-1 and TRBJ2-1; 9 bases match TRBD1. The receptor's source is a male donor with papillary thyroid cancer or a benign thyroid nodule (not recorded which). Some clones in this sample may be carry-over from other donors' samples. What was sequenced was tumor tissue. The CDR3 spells CSGILPGQGINEQFF. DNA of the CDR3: TGCAGCGGTATCCTGCCGGGACAGGGTATAAATGAGCAGTTCTTC.